The clone carrying this T cell receptor beta chain was detected only a few times. This entry belongs to a study of beta chain features in type 1 diabetes. With 2 bases removed from V and 10 bases from J, the gap between germline ends came to 11 bases. The CDR3 length is 11 residues. CDR1 and CDR2 (germline): SQVTM, ANQGSEA. TCRB transcripts that were expressed got sequenced, as all of the isolated RNA had been reverse transcribed. Sequencing used immunoSEQ multiplex PCR; TCRdb keeps in-frame clones, though not all of them. The sample lists hundreds of thousands of clones; roughly 31% were seen once. Sequencing used naive CD4+ T cells from blood. This sequence was found in a man in his late teens or twenties in good health. This chain joins TRBV29-1 and TRBJ1-1, with D maybe TRBD1 (5 bases). Written as DNA, the CDR3 is TGCAGCGTTGAATTTGGGGGGAGAGCTTTCTTT. Its protein product is CSVEFGGRAFF.